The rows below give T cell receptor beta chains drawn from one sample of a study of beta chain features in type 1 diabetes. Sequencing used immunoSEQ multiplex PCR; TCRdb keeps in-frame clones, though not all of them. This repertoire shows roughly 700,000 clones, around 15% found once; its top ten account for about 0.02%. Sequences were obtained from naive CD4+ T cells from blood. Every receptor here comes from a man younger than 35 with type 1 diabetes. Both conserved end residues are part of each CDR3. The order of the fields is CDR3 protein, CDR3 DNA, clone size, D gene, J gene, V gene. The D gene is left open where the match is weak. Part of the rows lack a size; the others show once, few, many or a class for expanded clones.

CASSLGLLYGYTF	TGTGCCAGCAGCTTAGGGCTGCTCTATGGCTACACCTTC	.	.	TRBJ1-2	TRBV7-8
CSVSALLATCNEQFF	TGCAGCGTTTCCGCCTTACTAGCGACCTGCAATGAGCAGTTCTTC	few	TRBD2	TRBJ2-1	TRBV29-1
CASSPGTGGSPLHF	TGTGCCAGCAGCCCCGGGACAGGGGGTTCACCCCTCCACTTT	.	TRBD1	TRBJ1-6	TRBV2
CASSDGTGGYEQYF	TGTGCCAGCAGTGACGGGACAGGGGGCTACGAGCAGTACTTC	.	TRBD1	TRBJ2-7	TRBV6-5
CASSSSRDTRGNSPLHF	TGTGCCAGCTCAAGTTCCCGGGACACCCGAGGGAATTCACCCCTCCACTTT	.	.	TRBJ1-6	TRBV18
CASTIPGGTYGYTF	TGCGCCAGCACCATCCCGGGAGGGACGTATGGCTACACCTTC	.	.	TRBJ1-2	TRBV4-1
CASSMTVLNTEAFF	TGTGCCAGTAGTATGACAGTCTTGAACACTGAAGCTTTCTTT	few	.	TRBJ1-1	TRBV19
CSVVLSGGNTDTQYF	TGCAGCGTCGTCCTTAGCGGGGGGAACACAGATACGCAGTATTTT	.	TRBD2	TRBJ2-3	TRBV29-1
CASSGTGSSYEQYF	TGTGCCAGTAGCGGGACAGGGAGCTCCTACGAGCAGTACTTC	few	TRBD1	TRBJ2-7	TRBV19
CAWIQDETLEQYF	TGTGCCTGGATTCAAGATGAAACCCTCGAGCAGTACTTC	.	.	TRBJ2-7	TRBV30
CASNRKVDGEQFF	TGTGCCAGCAACCGTAAGGTGGACGGTGAGCAGTTCTTC	few	.	TRBJ2-1	TRBV7-8
CASSSEWGETQYF	TGTGCCAGCAGCTCCGAGTGGGGTGAGACCCAGTACTTC	.	.	TRBJ2-5	TRBV5-4
CASSPLGQGYEQYF	TGTGCCAGCTCACCACTTGGACAGGGCTACGAGCAGTACTTC	few	TRBD1	TRBJ2-7	TRBV18
CASSPQGNIQYF	TGTGCCAGCTCACCCCAGGGAAACATTCAGTACTTC	few	.	TRBJ2-4	TRBV18
CASSAGGLGNEQFF	TGTGCCAGCAGCGCCGGGGGTCTTGGGAATGAGCAGTTCTTC	.	.	TRBJ2-1	TRBV9
CATADRGETQYF	TGTGCCACCGCGGACAGGGGTGAGACCCAGTACTTC	many	TRBD1	TRBJ2-5	TRBV10-3
CASSSVTGRHNEQFF	TGCGCCAGCAGTTCCGTGACAGGGCGTCACAATGAGCAGTTCTTC	.	TRBD1	TRBJ2-1	TRBV5-1
CAISEQGGNQPQHF	TGTGCCATCAGTGAGCAAGGCGGCAATCAGCCCCAGCATTTT	.	.	TRBJ1-5	TRBV10-3
CASSVGAGAWTSSYNEQFF	TGTGCCAGCAGCGTAGGAGCAGGGGCTTGGACTAGCTCCTACAATGAGCAGTTCTTC	.	.	TRBJ2-1	TRBV9
CASSKHPQATEQFF	TGTGCCAGCAGCAAACACCCTCAGGCAACTGAGCAGTTCTTC	.	.	TRBJ2-1	TRBV6-5
CAISGYGVVFGANVLTF	TGTGCCATCAGTGGATATGGGGTGGTTTTTGGGGCCAACGTCCTGACTTTC	.	.	TRBJ2-6	TRBV10-3
CAISVMTREMNTEAFF	TGTGCCATCAGTGTAATGACTCGGGAGATGAACACTGAAGCTTTCTTT	.	.	TRBJ1-1	TRBV10-3
CASSVHRDSQNTEAFF	TGCGCCAGCAGCGTGCATAGGGACAGTCAAAACACTGAAGCTTTCTTT	.	TRBD1	TRBJ1-1	TRBV5-1
CASSFQGSDIQYF	TGTGCCAGCAGCTTCCAGGGGTCAGACATTCAGTACTTC	.	.	TRBJ2-4	TRBV5-5
CASSPPSGDSGNTIYF	TGTGCCAGCTCACCACCGTCAGGGGACAGTGGAAACACCATATATTTT	few	TRBD1	TRBJ1-3	TRBV18
CASAGVKQGSYGYTF	TGCGCCAGCGCGGGAGTAAAACAGGGGAGCTATGGCTACACCTTC	few	TRBD1	TRBJ1-2	TRBV4-1
CASSYSGNNEQFF	TGTGCCAGCAGTTACTCAGGGAACAATGAGCAGTTCTTC	.	.	TRBJ2-1	TRBV6-6
CAWSQGLAGDTTDTQYF	TGTGCCTGGAGTCAAGGACTAGCGGGGGACACCACAGATACGCAGTATTTT	.	TRBD2	TRBJ2-3	TRBV30
CASSVAWGPYEQYF	TGTGCCAGCAGCGTAGCGTGGGGACCCTACGAGCAGTACTTC	few	.	TRBJ2-7	TRBV9
CASSSREDTEAFF	TGTGCCAGCAGCTCCAGGGAGGACACTGAAGCTTTCTTT	.	.	TRBJ1-1	TRBV7-7
CSVEGEWDTEAFF	TGCAGCGTTGAGGGGGAATGGGACACTGAAGCTTTCTTT	.	.	TRBJ1-1	TRBV29-1
CASDRGGGEQYF	TGTGCCTCAGACAGGGGAGGTGGCGAGCAGTACTTC	.	TRBD1	TRBJ2-7	TRBV30
CASSWQDSGNTIYF	TGCGCCAGCAGTTGGCAAGACTCTGGAAACACCATATATTTT	.	.	TRBJ1-3	TRBV10-2
CASSLASIGQLYGYTF	TGTGCCAGCAGCTTGGCCAGTATCGGACAGCTCTATGGCTACACCTTC	few	.	TRBJ1-2	TRBV5-4
CASSEPLAGGETQYF	TGCGCCAGCAGTGAGCCCCTAGCGGGGGGCGAGACCCAGTACTTC	.	TRBD2	TRBJ2-5	TRBV10-2